Shown below are 3 T cell receptor beta chains from a single sample sequenced in a study of regulatory T cells in long-lasting Graves disease. With iRepertoire HTBI primers and Arm-PCR of CDR3 regions, TCR beta libraries were built. TCRdb re-called the multiplex PCR reads through MiXCR, storing one row per CDR3 protein. The sample contains about 340,000 distinct CDR3 sequences, about 19% of which appear only once. The time point is: persistent/refractory GD, antithyroid drugs over 5 years with positive TRAb. Extracted PBMC RNA gave rise to the TCR library. The sequencing used peripheral blood mononuclear cells (PBMCs), collected when the disease was refractory, from a patient treated with antithyroid drugs. The origin of the receptors is a female donor with Graves disease.

The sample holds a few counts of this clonotype. The chain is built from TRBV3-1 and TRBJ2-5, with 10 positions matching TRBD1. V was pared by 2 bases and J by 6 bases, with 9 bases of the junction left unmatched. Germline CDR1 LGHDT, CDR2 YNNKEL (reference sequence). This CDR3 has 16 residues. CDR3 nucleotides: TGTGCCAGCAGCCAACAGGGACAGGGGATGATGAAGACCCAGTACTTC. Translated, it gives CASSQQGQGMMKTQYF.

This rearrangement joins TRBV28 to TRBJ2-7; D unclear. V lost 3 bases and J lost 0, with 12 bases in between. The germline gives CDR1 MDHEN, CDR2 SYDVKM. The CDR3 runs to 15 residues. CDR3 in amino acids: CASSLKHRSSYEQYF. The CDR3 nucleotides are TGTGCCAGCAGTTTGAAACACCGAAGCTCCTACGAGCAGTACTTC.

CDR3 sequence: CATSEPTDYQETQYF. In DNA form, the CDR3 reads TGTGCCACCAGTGAGCCCACCGATTACCAAGAGACCCAGTACTTC. The V call is TRBV24-1, the J call TRBJ2-5; D uncertain. The CDR3 runs to 15 residues. Germline-derived CDR1 and CDR2 are KGHDR and SFDVKD. The V end was cut by 4 bases, the J end by 0 bases, with 11 bases between.